This T cell receptor beta chain was recovered during a study of shared clonotypes between healthy human individuals. Study-level points and caveats: Generation probabilities were higher for clonotypes shared across all four sorted-subset donors than for unshared ones. A few donors had 5% to 6.5% of their naive CD4 clonotypes in common. Only a few donors were included, so the genetic and exposure-history diversity represented was limited.

Some clones are missing from TCRdb's copy, which holds only in-frame ones; the method was immunoSEQ multiplex PCR. The data hold about 1.5 million clones, with about 98% observed a single time. To note about this clone: Its target is not known.

The CDR3 is 14 amino acids. Trimming shortened V by 11 bases and J by 1 base, and 15 bases separated the two germline ends. CDR1 LNHDA and CDR2 SQIVND come from the germline V gene (reference sequence). The TCR sequence derives from a man aged 25-40 years in good health. Sequencing was done on a sample of naive CD4+ T cells sorted from blood. As for subset: CD45RA+ positively selected. The chain links TRBV19 to TRBJ1-5; no clear D gene. CDR3 nucleotide sequence: TGTGCCTCCCGAGGAGGTCCGAGCAATCAGCCCCAGCATTTT. Its protein product is CASRGGPSNQPQHF.